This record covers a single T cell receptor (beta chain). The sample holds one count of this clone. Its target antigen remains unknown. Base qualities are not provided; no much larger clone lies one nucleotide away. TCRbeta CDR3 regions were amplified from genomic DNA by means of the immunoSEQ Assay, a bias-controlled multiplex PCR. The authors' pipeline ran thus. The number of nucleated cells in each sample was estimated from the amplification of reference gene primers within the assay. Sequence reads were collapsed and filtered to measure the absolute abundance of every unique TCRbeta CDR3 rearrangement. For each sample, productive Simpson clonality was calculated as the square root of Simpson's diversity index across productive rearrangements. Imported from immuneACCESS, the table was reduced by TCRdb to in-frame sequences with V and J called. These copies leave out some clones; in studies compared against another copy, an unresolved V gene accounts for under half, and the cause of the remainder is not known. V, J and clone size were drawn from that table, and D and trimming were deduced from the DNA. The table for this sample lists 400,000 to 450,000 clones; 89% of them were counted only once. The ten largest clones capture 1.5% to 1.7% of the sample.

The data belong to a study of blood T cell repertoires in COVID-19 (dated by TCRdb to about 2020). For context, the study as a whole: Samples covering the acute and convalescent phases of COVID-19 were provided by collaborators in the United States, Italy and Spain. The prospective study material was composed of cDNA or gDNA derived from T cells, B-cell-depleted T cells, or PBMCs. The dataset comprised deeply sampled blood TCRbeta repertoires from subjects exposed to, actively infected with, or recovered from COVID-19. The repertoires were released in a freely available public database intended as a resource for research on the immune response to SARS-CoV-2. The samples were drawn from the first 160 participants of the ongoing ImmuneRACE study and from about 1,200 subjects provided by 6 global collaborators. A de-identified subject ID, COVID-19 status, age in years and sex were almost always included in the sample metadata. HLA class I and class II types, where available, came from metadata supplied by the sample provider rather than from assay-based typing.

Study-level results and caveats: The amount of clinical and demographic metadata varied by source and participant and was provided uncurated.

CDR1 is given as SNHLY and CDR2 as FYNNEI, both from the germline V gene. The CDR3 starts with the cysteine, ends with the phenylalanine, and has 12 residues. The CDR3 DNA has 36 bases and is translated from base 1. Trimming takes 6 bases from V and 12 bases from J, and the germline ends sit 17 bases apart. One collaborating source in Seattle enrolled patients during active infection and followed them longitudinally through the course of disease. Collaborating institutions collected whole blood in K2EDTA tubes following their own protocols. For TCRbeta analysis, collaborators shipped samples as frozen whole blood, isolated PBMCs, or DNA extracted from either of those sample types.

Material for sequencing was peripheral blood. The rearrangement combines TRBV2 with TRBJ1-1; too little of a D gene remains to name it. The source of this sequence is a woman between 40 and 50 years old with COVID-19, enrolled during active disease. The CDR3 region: CASSGNSDDSFF. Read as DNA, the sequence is TGTGCCAGCAGCGGTAACAGTGATGATTCTTTCTTT.